The next 19 T cell receptor beta chains were all read from a single sample in a study of blood T cell repertoires in COVID-19. Sequencing was performed with immunoSEQ multiplex PCR; in TCRdb, only in-frame clones are kept and a portion is missing. The repertoire holds over 30,000 clones, with more than 60% as singletons. Sequencing input: peripheral blood. The receptors were sampled from a man at least 80 years old with active or convalescent COVID-19.

The chain joins TRBV7-9 to TRBJ2-5; maybe TRBD1 (5 bases). The CDR3 runs 13 residues. V was pared by 5 bases and J by 2 bases, with 9 bases between. Germline CDR1 SEHNR, CDR2 FQNEAQ (reference sequence). The CDR3 coding sequence is TGTGCCAGCAGCAAGACAGCTCAAGAGACCCAGTACTTC. Its translation is CASSKTAQETQYF.

CDR3 nucleotides: TGTGCCAGCAGTCTCAAGACACGTACCAATGAGCAGTTCTTC. As protein: CASSLKTRTNEQFF. The rearrangement links TRBV27 to TRBJ2-1, with no clear D. In germline, CDR1 is MNHEY, CDR2 SMNVEV (reference sequence). The CDR3 spans 14 residues. Trimming shortened V by 5 bases and J by 6 bases, and 14 bases separated the two germline ends.

The J gene is TRBJ2-3, the V gene TRBV29-1, with 7 bases lining up with TRBD1. CDR1 SQVTM and CDR2 ANQGSEA come from the germline V gene. The J segment lost 5 bases and the V segment lost 7 bases, leaving 15 bases of the junction unmatched. The CDR3 has 15 residues. The CDR3 is CSGISVGYRGDTQYF. Written as DNA, the CDR3 is TGCAGCGGAATTTCTGTCGGCTACAGGGGAGATACGCAGTATTTT.

V and J are TRBV19 and TRBJ2-2, with D possibly being TRBD1 (6 bases). Trimming cost V 3 bases and J 1 base, with 12 bases left between them. There are 16 residues in the CDR3. Per the germline V gene, CDR1 is LNHDA and CDR2 is SQIVND (reference sequence). The CDR3 sequence is CASSIRDKMNTGELFF. Here the CDR3 DNA reads TGTGCCAGTAGTATTAGGGACAAAATGAACACCGGGGAGCTGTTTTTT.

This clone was observed a handful of times. The chain combines TRBV6-6 with TRBJ1-1; a possible D gene is TRBD1 (6 bases). V dropped 6 bases and J dropped 3 bases, with 14 bases sitting between them. Looked up from germline, CDR1 is MNHNY and CDR2 is SVGAGI (reference sequence). This CDR3 contains 14 residues. CDR3 nucleotides: TGTGCCAGCAGGGAAACGGGGGGCTACACTGAAGCTTTCTTT. As protein: CASRETGGYTEAFF.

V usage is TRBV29-1 and J usage is TRBJ2-1; D is tentatively TRBD1 or TRBD2 (6 bases each). Trimming shortened V by 7 bases and J by 7 bases, and 20 bases separated the two germline ends. CDR1 and CDR2 (germline): SQVTM, ANQGSEA. CDR3 length: 14 residues. This chain's CDR3 is CSGGALRDINEQFF. DNA of the CDR3: TGCAGCGGGGGGGCCTTACGGGACATTAATGAGCAGTTCTTC.

This chain links TRBV4-3 with TRBJ1-3, with 7 bases that match TRBD1. J was trimmed by 0 bases and V by 3 bases; bases with no gene match: 2. The CDR3 sequence is 15 residues long. CDR1 and CDR2 (germline): LGHNA, YSLEER. The CDR3 nucleotides read TGCGCCAGCAGCCAGACAGGGACCTCTGGAAACACCATATATTTT. This sequence encodes CASSQTGTSGNTIYF.

This clone was found a few times. This chain connects TRBV5-1 to TRBJ2-1; D perhaps matches TRBD1 (5 bases). Germline values: CDR1 SGHRS, CDR2 YFSETQ. The CDR3 contains 13 residues. V was pared by 1 base and J by 9 bases, with 11 bases between. The CDR3 region has the DNA TGCGCCAGCAGCTTGACTGACACAGGTGAGCAGTTCTTC. It translates to CASSLTDTGEQFF.

The chain joins TRBV4-2 to TRBJ2-6; TRBD2 agrees at 8 bases. There are 18 residues in the CDR3. V was pared by 0 bases and J by 2 bases, with 6 bases of the junction left unmatched. Per the germline V gene, CDR1 is LGHNA and CDR2 is YNFKEQ. The CDR3 here is CASSQEAGGVPGANVLTF. CDR3 in DNA: TGTGCCAGCAGCCAAGAGGCGGGAGGAGTACCTGGGGCCAACGTCCTGACTTTC.

This chain links TRBV28 with TRBJ2-1, with 15 positions matching TRBD2. V lost 5 bases, J lost 4 bases, and 6 bases stayed unmatched. CDR3 length equals 17 residues. Germline assignment: CDR1 MDHEN and CDR2 SYDVKM. In nucleotides, the CDR3 is TGTGCCAGCAGTGGCTGGACTAGCGGGAGGGGGTACAATGAGCAGTTCTTC. Translated, it gives CASSGWTSGRGYNEQFF.

The rearrangement uses TRBV6-5 and TRBJ2-5; no firm D call. Trimming took 0 bases from V and 1 from J, leaving 12 bases between them. The CDR3 is 16 amino acids. Per germline, CDR1 MNHEY and CDR2 SVGAGI. CDR3 nucleotide sequence: TGTGCCAGCAGTTACTCGTACAGTAATACCCAAGAGACCCAGTACTTC. Translating it yields CASSYSYSNTQETQYF.

The CDR3: CASSDRQGTTDTQYF. The DNA of the CDR3 is TGTGCCAGCAGCGACCGACAGGGTACCACAGATACGCAGTATTTT. This chain joins TRBV9 and TRBJ2-3; 7 bases agree with TRBD1. The CDR3 covers 15 residues. Germline-derived CDR1 and CDR2 are SGDLS and YYNGEE. V trimming: 3 bases; J trimming: 2 bases; junction bases outside the gene matches: 6.

Only a few counts were recorded for this clone. The chain links TRBV15 to TRBJ2-7, with 7 bases identical to TRBD2. Germline V gene data show CDR1 as LNHNV and CDR2 as YYDKDF (reference sequence). Unmatched junction bases numbered 2, after V lost 0 bases and J lost 3 bases. This CDR3 contains 14 residues. This chain's CDR3 is CATSREGLNYEQYF. The CDR3 nucleotides read TGTGCCACCAGCAGAGAGGGACTAAACTACGAGCAGTACTTC.

The V and J genes are TRBV21-1 and TRBJ2-7; TRBD1 is the table's D call and was not checked against the DNA. TRBV21-1 counts as a pseudogene. The CDR3 is 16 residues long. The CDR3 nucleotides read TGTGCCAGCAGCACCACAGACAGGGGAAGGGCCTACGAGCAGTACTTC. Translated, it gives CASSTTDRGRAYEQYF.

V usage is TRBV19 and J usage is TRBJ2-6; a possible D gene is TRBD2 (5 bases). The CDR3 contains 15 residues. Germline CDR1 reads LNHDA; CDR2 reads SQIVND (reference sequence). V was trimmed by 9 bases and J by 1 base, leaving 13 bases between them. The CDR3 protein is CASGSGFSGANVLTF. The CDR3 DNA sequence: TGTGCCAGCGGTTCGGGGTTTTCTGGGGCCAACGTCCTGACTTTC.

The chain combines TRBV9 with TRBJ2-5, with D possibly TRBD2 on 5 matching bases. The CDR3 has 13 amino acids. Trimming left V 2 bases short and J 4 bases short, with 9 bases between. Germline CDR1 and CDR2: SGDLS and YYNGEE. The CDR3 nucleotides read TGTGCCAGCAGCGTCGGCGGAGGAGAGACCCAGTACTTC. Residues: CASSVGGGETQYF.

The chain combines TRBV24-1 with TRBJ2-5; D perhaps matches TRBD2 (5 bases). The CDR3 consists of 15 residues. Germline loops: CDR1 KGHDR, CDR2 SFDVKD. The V end lost 1 base, the J end lost 5 bases, and 13 bases lay between the germline ends. The CDR3 reads CATSDFGGGRETQYF. The CDR3 DNA sequence: TGTGCCACCAGTGATTTCGGAGGAGGACGGGAGACCCAGTACTTC.

In this sample, this clone turned up a few times. The V gene is TRBV5-1, the J gene TRBJ2-7; 14 nucleotides line up with TRBD2. In germline, CDR1 is SGHRS, CDR2 YFSETQ. The CDR3 sequence is 15 residues long. With 4 bases clipped from V and 5 bases from J, the junction kept 5 bases outside the gene matches. This CDR3 reads CASSPGLAGVDEQYF. The DNA of the CDR3 is TGCGCCAGCAGCCCGGGACTAGCGGGAGTCGACGAGCAGTACTTC.

The count of this clone is one. This chain links TRBV5-5 with TRBJ1-1, with 10 positions matching TRBD1. The V segment lost 4 bases and the J segment 5 bases; nucleotides outside the gene matches: 11. This CDR3 is built from 16 residues. Germline V lookup: CDR1 SGHKS, CDR2 YYEKEE (reference sequence). CDR3 nucleotide sequence: TGTGCCAGCAGCGGGGGACAGGGGAGTGTGGGGACTGAAGCTTTCTTT. It is translated as CASSGGQGSVGTEAFF.